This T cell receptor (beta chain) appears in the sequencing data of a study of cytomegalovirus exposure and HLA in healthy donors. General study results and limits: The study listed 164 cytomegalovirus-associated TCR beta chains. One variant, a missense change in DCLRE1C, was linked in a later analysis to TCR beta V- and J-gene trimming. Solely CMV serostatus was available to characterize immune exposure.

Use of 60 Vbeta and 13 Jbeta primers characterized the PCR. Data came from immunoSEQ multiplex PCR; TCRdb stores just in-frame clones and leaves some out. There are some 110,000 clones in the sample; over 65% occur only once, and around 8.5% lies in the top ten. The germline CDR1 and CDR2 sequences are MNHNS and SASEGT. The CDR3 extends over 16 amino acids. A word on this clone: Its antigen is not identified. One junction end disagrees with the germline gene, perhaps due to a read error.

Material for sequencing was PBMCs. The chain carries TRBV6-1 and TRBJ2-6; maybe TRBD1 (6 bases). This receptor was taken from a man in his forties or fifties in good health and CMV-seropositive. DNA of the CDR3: TGTGCCAGCAGTGAGACAGGCATCTCTGGGGCCAACGGCCTGACTTTC. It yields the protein CASSETGISGANGLTF.